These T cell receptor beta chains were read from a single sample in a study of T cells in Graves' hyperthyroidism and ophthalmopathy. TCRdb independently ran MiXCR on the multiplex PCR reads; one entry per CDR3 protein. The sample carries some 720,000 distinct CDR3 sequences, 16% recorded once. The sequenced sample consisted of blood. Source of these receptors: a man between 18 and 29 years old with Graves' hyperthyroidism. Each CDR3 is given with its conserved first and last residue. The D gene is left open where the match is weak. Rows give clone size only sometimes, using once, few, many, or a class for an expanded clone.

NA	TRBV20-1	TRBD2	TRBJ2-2	CSASPSAGVHTGELFF	TGCAGTGCTAGTCCATCGGCGGGAGTACACACCGGGGAGCTGTTTTTT
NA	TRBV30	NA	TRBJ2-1	CAWSPAGHEQFF	TGTGCCTGGAGTCCCGCGGGACATGAGCAGTTCTTC
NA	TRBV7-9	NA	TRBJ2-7	CASSPGRPPYEQYF	TGTGCCAGCAGCCCCGGACGGCCACCCTACGAGCAGTACTTC
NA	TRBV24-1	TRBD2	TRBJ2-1	CATSASLGAGYNEQFF	TGTGCCACCAGTGCCTCTCTCGGAGCGGGATACAATGAGCAGTTCTTC
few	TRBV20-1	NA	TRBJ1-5	CSAGPPALGNQPQHF	TGCAGTGCTGGACCCCCTGCCCTGGGCAATCAGCCCCAGCATTTT
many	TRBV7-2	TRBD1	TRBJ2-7	CASSLVGGQGYEQYF	TGTGCCAGCAGCTTAGTTGGGGGACAGGGGTACGAGCAGTACTTC
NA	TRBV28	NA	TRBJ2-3	CASGIGGPSTDTQYF	TGTGCCAGCGGTATTGGGGGCCCGAGCACAGATACGCAGTATTTT
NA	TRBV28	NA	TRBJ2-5	CASSPGIIGTQYF	TGTGCCAGTAGTCCCGGGATCATTGGGACCCAGTACTTC
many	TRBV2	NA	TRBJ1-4	CASRATGGDEKLFF	TGTGCCAGCAGAGCGACGGGGGGGGATGAAAAACTGTTTTTT
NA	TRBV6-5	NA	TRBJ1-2	CASSYSGTARHGYTF	TGTGCCAGCAGTTATTCCGGGACGGCACGCCATGGCTACACCTTC
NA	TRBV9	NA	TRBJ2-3	CASSQLAVTTDTQYF	TGTGCCAGCAGCCAGCTCGCGGTAACGACAGATACGCAGTATTTT
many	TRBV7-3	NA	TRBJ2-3	CASSSLGRDADTQYF	TGTGCCAGCAGCTCCCTAGGCCGGGATGCAGATACGCAGTATTTT
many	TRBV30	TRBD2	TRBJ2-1	CAWSDGTTHNEQFF	TGTGCCTGGAGCGATGGGACTACCCACAATGAGCAGTTCTTC
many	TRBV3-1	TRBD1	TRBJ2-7	CASSRRTGGLHSYEQYF	TGTGCCAGCAGCCGAAGGACAGGGGGCCTTCACTCCTACGAGCAGTACTTC
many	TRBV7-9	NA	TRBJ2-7	CASSTAGTSPSYEQYF	TGTGCCAGCAGCACGGCCGGGACATCTCCCTCCTACGAGCAGTACTTC
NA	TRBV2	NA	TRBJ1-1	CASRQWNTEAFF	TGTGCCAGCAGGCAGTGGAACACTGAAGCTTTCTTT
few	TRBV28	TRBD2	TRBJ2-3	CASTTSGNTDTQYF	TGTGCCAGCACTACTAGCGGGAACACAGATACGCAGTATTTT
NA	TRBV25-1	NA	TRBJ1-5	CASSPGGQNQPQHF	TGTGCCAGCAGCCCCGGGGGGCAAAATCAGCCCCAGCATTTT
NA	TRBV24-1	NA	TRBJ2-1	CATSRGRLNNEQFF	TGTGCCACCAGCCGCGGACGTCTGAACAATGAGCAGTTCTTC
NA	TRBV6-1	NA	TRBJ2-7	CASDYGARAQYF	TGTGCCTCAGACTATGGGGCCCGAGCGCAGTACTTC
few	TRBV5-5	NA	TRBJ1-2	CASSLGWDGYTF	TGTGCCAGCAGCTTGGGCTGGGACGGCTACACCTTC
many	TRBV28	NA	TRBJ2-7	CASSSPRGHALVTRSYEQYF	TGTGCCAGCAGTTCCCCCCGGGGGCATGCGCTAGTTACACGCTCCTACGAGCAGTACTTC
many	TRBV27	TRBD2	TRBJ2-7	CAIGTSGAYEQYF	TGTGCCATCGGGACTAGCGGAGCCTACGAGCAGTACTTC
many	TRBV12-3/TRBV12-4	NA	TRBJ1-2	CASSSSIWGSNYGYTF	TGTGCCAGCAGTTCGTCGATATGGGGGTCTAACTATGGCTACACCTTC
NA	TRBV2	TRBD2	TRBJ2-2	CASSFGGVGELFF	TGTGCCAGCTCATTCGGGGGGGTCGGGGAGCTGTTTTTT
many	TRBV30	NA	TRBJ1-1	CAWSVGAGTEAFF	TGTGCCTGGAGTGTAGGGGCAGGCACTGAAGCTTTCTTT
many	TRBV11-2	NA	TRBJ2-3	CASSLRVATDTQYF	TGTGCCAGCAGCTTACGGGTGGCCACAGATACGCAGTATTTT
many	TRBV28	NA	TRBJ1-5	CASSLRSRGYNQPQHF	TGTGCCAGCAGTTTACGGTCGAGGGGCTACAATCAGCCCCAGCATTTT
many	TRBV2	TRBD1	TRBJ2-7	CASSARQGIEQYF	TGTGCCAGCAGTGCCCGACAGGGAATCGAGCAGTACTTC
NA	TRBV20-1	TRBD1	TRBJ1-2	CSARDWDRGRDYGYTF	TGCAGTGCTAGAGATTGGGACAGGGGTAGGGACTATGGCTACACCTTC
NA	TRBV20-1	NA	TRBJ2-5	CSGSGLWFETQYF	TGCAGTGGGAGCGGACTCTGGTTCGAGACCCAGTACTTC
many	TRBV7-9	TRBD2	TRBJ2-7	CASSPRPGTSPLEQYF	TGTGCCAGCAGCCCTCGTCCCGGGACTAGTCCTCTCGAGCAGTACTTC
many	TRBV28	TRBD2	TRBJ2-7	CASSRRGGIKHEQYF	TGTGCCAGCAGCCGGCGGGGGGGAATTAAACACGAGCAGTACTTC
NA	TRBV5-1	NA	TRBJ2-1	CASSFREGDNEQFF	TGCGCCAGCAGCTTTCGTGAGGGTGATAATGAGCAGTTCTTC
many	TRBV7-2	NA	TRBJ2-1	CASSLGHVGADEQFF	TGTGCCAGCAGCTTAGGGCACGTGGGGGCAGACGAGCAGTTCTTC